This TCR beta chain appears in the sequencing data of a study of CD8 T cells in Susac syndrome. CDR1 LGHDT and CDR2 YNNKEL come from the germline V gene (reference sequence). This CDR3 has 15 residues. The V and J ends lost 4 bases and 9 bases respectively, with 21 bases between them. This clonotype was seen just once. Random hexamers were used to reverse transcribe the RNA input (roughly 0.5 to 1 ug). Amplification of TCR beta CDR3 spanned 54 Vbeta and 13 Jbeta via immunoSEQ multiplex PCR. TCRdb re-called the immunoSEQ multiplex PCR reads with MiXCR, one entry per CDR3 protein. The repertoire includes 190,000 or so distinct CDR3 sequences, more than 85% of them detected once, and around 0.082% sits in the top ten.

The sequence was obtained from a human donor with multiple sclerosis. The J gene is TRBJ1-1, the V gene TRBV3-1; the D gene is possibly TRBD1 (6 bases). Material: CD4+ T cells from PBMCs. CDR3 amino acids: CASSLYTGTTIQAFF. For the CDR3, the DNA is TGTGCCAGCAGCCTCTACACTGGGACAACCATACAAGCTTTCTTT. Supplemented by reference TRBV3-1 and TRBJ1-1, the full variable domain reads DTAVSQTPKYLVTQMGNDKSIKCEQNLGHDTMYWYKQDSKKFLKIMFSYNNKELIINETVPNRFSPKSPDKAHLNLHINSLELGDSAVYFCASSLYTGTTIQAFFGQGTRLTVV.